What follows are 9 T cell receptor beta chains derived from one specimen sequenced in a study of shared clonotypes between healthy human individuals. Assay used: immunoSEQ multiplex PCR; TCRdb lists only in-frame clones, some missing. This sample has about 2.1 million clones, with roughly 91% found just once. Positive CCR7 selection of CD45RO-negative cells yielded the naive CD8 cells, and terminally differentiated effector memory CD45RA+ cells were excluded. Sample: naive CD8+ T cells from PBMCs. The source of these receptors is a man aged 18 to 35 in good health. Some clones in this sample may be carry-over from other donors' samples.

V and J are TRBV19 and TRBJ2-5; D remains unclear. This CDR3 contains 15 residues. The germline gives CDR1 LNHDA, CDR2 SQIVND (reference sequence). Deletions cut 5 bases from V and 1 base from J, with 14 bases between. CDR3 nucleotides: TGTGCCAGTAGTGCATCTAGACCTCCCCAAGAGACCCAGTACTTC. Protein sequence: CASSASRPPQETQYF.

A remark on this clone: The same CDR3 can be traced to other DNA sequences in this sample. This CDR3 reads CASSQGGSSYEQYF. CDR3 nucleotides: TGCGCCAGCAGCCAAGGAGGGAGCTCCTACGAGCAGTACTTC. The chain uses TRBV4-1 and TRBJ2-7, with D possibly matching TRBD2 (5 bases). The CDR3 spans 14 residues. The V gene lost 1 base and the J gene lost 0 bases, with 7 bases spanning the gap. From germline, CDR1 is MGHRA and CDR2 YSYEKL.

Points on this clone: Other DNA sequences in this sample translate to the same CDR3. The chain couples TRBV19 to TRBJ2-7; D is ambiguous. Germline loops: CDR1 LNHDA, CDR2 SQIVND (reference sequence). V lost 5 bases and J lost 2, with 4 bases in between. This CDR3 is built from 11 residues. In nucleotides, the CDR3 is TGTGCCAGTAGTGGCCCCTACGAGCAGTACTTC. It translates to CASSGPYEQYF.

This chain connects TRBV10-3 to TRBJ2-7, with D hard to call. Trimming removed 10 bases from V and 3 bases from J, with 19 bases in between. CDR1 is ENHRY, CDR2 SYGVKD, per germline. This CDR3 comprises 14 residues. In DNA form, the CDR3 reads TGTGCCACCACCCCAGGCAGCAAGGACTACGAGCAGTACTTC. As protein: CATTPGSKDYEQYF.

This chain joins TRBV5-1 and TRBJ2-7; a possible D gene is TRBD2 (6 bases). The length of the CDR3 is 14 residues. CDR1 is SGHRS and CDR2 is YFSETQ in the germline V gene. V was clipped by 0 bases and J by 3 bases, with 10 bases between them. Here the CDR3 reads CASSLVEGHYEQYF. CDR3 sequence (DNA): TGCGCCAGCAGCTTGGTGGAGGGCCACTACGAGCAGTACTTC.

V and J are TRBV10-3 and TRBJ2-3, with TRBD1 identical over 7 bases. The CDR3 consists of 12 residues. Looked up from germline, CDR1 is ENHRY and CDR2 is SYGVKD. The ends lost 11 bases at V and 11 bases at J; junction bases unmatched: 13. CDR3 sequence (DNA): TGTGCCGGAAGTACCGGACAGGCAGAGCAGTATTTT. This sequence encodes CAGSTGQAEQYF.

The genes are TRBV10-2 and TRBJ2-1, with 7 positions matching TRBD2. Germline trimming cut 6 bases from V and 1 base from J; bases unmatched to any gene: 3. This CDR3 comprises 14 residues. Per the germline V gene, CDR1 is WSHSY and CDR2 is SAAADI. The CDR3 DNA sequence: TGCGCCAGCAGGGCGGGAGAATCCTACAATGAGCAGTTCTTC. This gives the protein CASRAGESYNEQFF.

The CDR3 region has the DNA TGTGCCAGCAGTGTATATAGCGGGACCCCCCGCCACGAGCAGTACTTC. Residues: CASSVYSGTPRHEQYF. The V gene is TRBV6-1, the J gene TRBJ2-7, with TRBD2 identical over 8 bases. Germline V gene data show CDR1 as MNHNS and CDR2 as SASEGT. The CDR3 runs to 16 residues. Trimming cost V 4 bases and J 5 bases; bases outside gene matches: 13.

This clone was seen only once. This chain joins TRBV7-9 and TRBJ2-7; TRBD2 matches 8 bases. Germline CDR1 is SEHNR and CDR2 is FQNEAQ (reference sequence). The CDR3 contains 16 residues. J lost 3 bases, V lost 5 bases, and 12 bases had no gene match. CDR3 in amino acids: CASSAQPGLGGYEQYF. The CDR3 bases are TGTGCCAGCAGCGCACAACCGGGACTAGGGGGCTACGAGCAGTACTTC.